This section outlines one TCR beta chain sequence together with its context. Its antigen remains unidentified. HIV-negative, healthy adults without recent acute infections or vaccinations were the donors. Only in-frame clones appear in the TCRdb table, and some are missing; sequencing was by immunoSEQ multiplex PCR. The data hold millions of clones, with 95% observed a single time. Germline CDR1 and CDR2: SGHAT and FQNNGV. This CDR3 comprises 14 residues. V was clipped by 3 bases and J by 4 bases, with 10 bases between them. The entry originates in a study of shared clonotypes between healthy human individuals. Study conclusions and caveats: Though the depth was large, rarefaction showed that sorted-subset sequencing was incomplete.

The origin of this receptor is a man in his late teens or twenties in good health. The V call is TRBV11-2, the J call TRBJ2-1; D might be TRBD2 (5 bases). Sequencing was performed on naive CD4+ T cells sorted from blood. The sample's subset: CD45RA+ positively selected. The CDR3 DNA follows: TGTGCCAGCAGCTTCGGGGAATCTTACAATGAGCAGTTCTTC. It specifies CASSFGESYNEQFF.